This is a list of T cell receptor beta chains from one sample in a study of blood T cells in healthy people across ages. TCRdb processed the 5' RACE reads anew with MiXCR; each CDR3 protein has one entry. The data contain 800,000 to 1,000,000 distinct CDR3 sequences, roughly 50% of them singletons. The sequenced sample was blood. These receptors all stem from a man aged 25-40 years in good health. CDR3s include the opening cysteine and the closing phenylalanine or tryptophan. A D gene is named only where the DNA matches it firmly. Rows give clone size only sometimes, using once, few, many, or a class for an expanded clone.

clone_size	v_call	j_call	d_call	cdr3_aa	cdr3_nt
-	TRBV12-5	TRBJ2-1	TRBD2	CASGLFLVSGGGNNEQFF	TGTGCTAGTGGTTTGTTCCTTGTTAGCGGGGGGGGCAACAATGAGCAGTTCTTC
-	TRBV7-2	TRBJ2-7	-	CASSPDLGRVYEQYF	TGTGCCAGCAGCCCGGACTTGGGGAGAGTGTACGAGCAGTACTTC
many	TRBV6-5	TRBJ1-5	TRBD1	CASSPGTGNQPQHF	TGTGCCAGCAGTCCCGGGACAGGGAATCAGCCCCAGCATTTT
-	TRBV5-1	TRBJ2-7	TRBD1	CASSPRTGGISYEQYF	TGCGCCAGCAGCCCTCGGACAGGGGGTATCTCCTACGAGCAGTACTTC
-	TRBV10-3	TRBJ2-5	TRBD1	CAISESRQGEETQYF	TGTGCCATCAGTGAGTCTAGACAGGGGGAGGAGACCCAGTACTTC
many	TRBV7-9	TRBJ2-5	TRBD2	CASSFTGTKETQYF	TGTGCCAGCAGCTTTACCGGGACTAAAGAGACCCAGTACTTC
-	TRBV15	TRBJ2-1	-	CATSAQTGHNEQFF	TGTGCCACCAGCGCCCAGACAGGTCACAATGAGCAGTTCTTC
-	TRBV24-1	TRBJ2-5	-	CATSDGLGTDQETQYF	TGTGCCACCAGTGATGGACTGGGGACGGACCAAGAGACCCAGTACTTC
-	TRBV11-3	TRBJ2-5	TRBD2	CASSRWGGGGFKETQYF	TGTGCCAGCAGCCGGTGGGGGGGCGGGGGGTTCAAAGAGACCCAGTACTTC
-	TRBV7-2	TRBJ1-2	-	CASSLVAPYGYTF	TGTGCCAGCAGCTTAGTGGCACCCTATGGCTACACCTTC
few	TRBV20-1	TRBJ1-2	-	CSVTKRGAGYTF	TGCAGTGTTACTAAAAGGGGGGCTGGCTACACCTTC
-	TRBV27	TRBJ2-7	-	CASSLTGAGTEQYF	TGTGCCAGCAGTTTAACCGGGGCAGGGACCGAGCAGTACTTC
-	TRBV9	TRBJ2-2	-	CASSEGAGTGELFF	TGTGCCAGCAGCGAAGGGGCCGGCACCGGGGAGCTGTTTTTT
many	TRBV6-5	TRBJ2-7	TRBD1	CASRRDSSYEQYF	TGTGCCAGCAGGAGGGACAGCTCCTACGAGCAGTACTTC
few	TRBV6-2/TRBV6-3	TRBJ1-6	-	CATRGNSPLHF	TGTGCCACCAGGGGCAATTCACCCCTCCACTTT
few	TRBV4-3	TRBJ2-5	-	CASSQDGTQRRETQYF	TGCGCCAGCAGCCAAGATGGGACTCAGAGGCGGGAGACCCAGTACTTC
-	TRBV7-2	TRBJ2-4	TRBD2	CASSLGAGAVNIQYF	TGTGCCAGCAGCTTAGGAGCGGGGGCCGTAAACATTCAGTACTTC
many	TRBV29-1	TRBJ1-5	-	CSAQGAGSNQPQHF	TGCAGCGCCCAGGGAGCGGGTAGCAATCAGCCCCAGCATTTT
-	TRBV27	TRBJ1-5	-	CASSLSTNNQPQHF	TGTGCCAGCAGTTTGTCGACAAATAATCAGCCCCAGCATTTT
-	TRBV5-1	TRBJ2-1	-	CASSYPGADEQFF	TGCGCCAGCAGCTACCCAGGGGCCGATGAGCAGTTCTTC
few	TRBV24-1	TRBJ2-3	-	CATSDPASLADTQYF	TGTGCCACCAGTGACCCAGCGAGTCTCGCAGATACGCAGTATTTT
-	TRBV27	TRBJ1-1	TRBD1	CASGVQGKNTEAFF	TGTGCCAGCGGGGTACAGGGGAAGAACACTGAAGCTTTCTTT
once	TRBV10-3	TRBJ2-3	-	CAIRGAGGTDTQYF	TGTGCCATCAGGGGAGCGGGCGGCACAGATACGCAGTATTTT
-	TRBV4-3	TRBJ2-5	-	CASSDRTGTREETQYF	TGCGCCAGCAGCGACAGGACGGGGACGAGGGAGGAGACCCAGTACTTC
-	TRBV7-2	TRBJ2-7	-	CASSLGRGPYNEQYF	TGTGCCAGCAGCTTAGGGCGGGGGCCCTACAATGAGCAGTACTTC
-	TRBV7-9	TRBJ1-5	-	CANSFDSSNQPQHF	TGTGCCAACAGCTTTGACAGTAGCAATCAGCCCCAGCATTTT
-	TRBV12-3/TRBV12-4	TRBJ1-2	-	CASSFGGQDRDNYGYTF	TGTGCCAGCAGTTTCGGGGGGCAAGATCGCGATAACTATGGCTACACCTTC
few	TRBV3-1	TRBJ2-7	TRBD2	CASSETSGGTYEQYF	TGTGCCAGCAGCGAAACTAGCGGGGGCACCTACGAGCAGTACTTC
-	TRBV3-1	TRBJ2-2	TRBD1	CASRPWTGGNTGELFF	TGTGCCAGCAGACCCTGGACAGGGGGAAACACCGGGGAGCTGTTTTTT
-	TRBV2	TRBJ1-4	-	CARGATNEKLFF	TGTGCTAGGGGGGCAACTAATGAAAAACTGTTTTTT
-	TRBV4-2	TRBJ2-1	TRBD2	CASRMATSGYNEQFF	TGTGCCAGCAGGATGGCGACTAGCGGATACAATGAGCAGTTCTTC
once	TRBV29-1	TRBJ2-3	-	CSVEGWGTDTQYF	TGCAGCGTTGAGGGCTGGGGCACAGATACGCAGTATTTT
-	TRBV7-9	TRBJ2-5	TRBD1	CASSYETGWRETQYF	TGTGCCAGCAGCTATGAGACAGGGTGGCGAGAGACCCAGTACTTC
-	TRBV5-1	TRBJ2-7	TRBD1	CASSLEGQGAHEQYF	TGCGCCAGCAGCTTGGAGGGGCAGGGGGCCCACGAGCAGTACTTC
-	TRBV27	TRBJ2-7	-	CASSLGTQTPYEQYF	TGTGCCAGCAGTTTAGGGACCCAGACCCCCTACGAGCAGTACTTC
-	TRBV12-3/TRBV12-4	TRBJ2-3	TRBD2	CASSLTSSDTQYF	TGTGCCAGCAGTTTGACTAGCTCAGATACGCAGTATTTT
-	TRBV28	TRBJ1-2	-	CASSLPRTGTYGYTF	TGTGCCAGCAGTTTACCGAGAACAGGGACCTATGGCTACACCTTC
few	TRBV29-1	TRBJ2-3	TRBD2	CSVAASGGLTDTQYF	TGCAGCGTTGCGGCTAGCGGGGGATTAACAGATACGCAGTATTTT
few	TRBV10-3	TRBJ2-1	TRBD2	CATTPVAGGVDEQFF	TGTGCCACGACGCCAGTAGCGGGGGGGGTGGATGAGCAGTTCTTC
-	TRBV4-2	TRBJ2-3	TRBD2	CASSQAGLAGGVPYF	TGTGCCAGCAGCCAAGCGGGACTAGCGGGGGGAGTCCCGTATTTT
many	TRBV28	TRBJ2-7	TRBD1	CASTLHRTGQSEQYF	TGTGCCAGCACTCTCCACCGGACAGGGCAATCAGAGCAGTACTTC
-	TRBV28	TRBJ2-7	-	CASTMTGGYEQYF	TGTGCCAGCACCATGACAGGAGGCTACGAGCAGTACTTC